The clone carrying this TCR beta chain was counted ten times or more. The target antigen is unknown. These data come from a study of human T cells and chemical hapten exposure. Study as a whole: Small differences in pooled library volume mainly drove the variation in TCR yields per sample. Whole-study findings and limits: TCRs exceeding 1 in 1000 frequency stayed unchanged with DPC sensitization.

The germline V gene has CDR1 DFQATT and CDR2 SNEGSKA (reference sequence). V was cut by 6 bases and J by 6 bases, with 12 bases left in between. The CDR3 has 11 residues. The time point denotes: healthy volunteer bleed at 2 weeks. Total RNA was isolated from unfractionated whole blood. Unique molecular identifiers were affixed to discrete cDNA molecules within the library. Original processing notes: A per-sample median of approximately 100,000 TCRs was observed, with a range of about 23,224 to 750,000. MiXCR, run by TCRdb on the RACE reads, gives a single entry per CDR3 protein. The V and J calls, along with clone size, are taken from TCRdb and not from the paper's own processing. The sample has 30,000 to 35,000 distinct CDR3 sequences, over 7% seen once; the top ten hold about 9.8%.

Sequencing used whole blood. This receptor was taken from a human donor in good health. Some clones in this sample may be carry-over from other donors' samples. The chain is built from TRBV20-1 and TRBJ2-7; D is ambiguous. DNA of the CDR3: TGCAGTGCGACTTTAAGGCGCGAGCAGTACTTC. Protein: CSATLRREQYF.